This TCR beta chain derives from a study of beta chain features in type 1 diabetes. In regard to this clone: Its antigen is not identified.

The study's findings and limits: TCRB CDR3s from Type 1 diabetes patients were moderately but significantly shorter in all four CD4+ subsets. In type 1 diabetes patients, VDJ junctions had fewer insertions; deletions at these junctions were more frequent. Compared to healthy donors, patients appeared to have naive, central memory and Treg TCRB repertoires that were more alike.

Per germline, CDR1 MNHNS and CDR2 SASEGT. The germline V and J ends were trimmed by 1 base and 1 base, with 8 bases remaining between them. The CDR3 loop spans 14 amino acids. The authors reverse transcribed all of the isolated RNA, so sequencing captured expressed TCRB transcripts. Libraries were prepared by immunoSEQ multiplex PCR; TCRdb keeps only in-frame clonotypes and omits some of them. The sample gives about 260,000 clones, around 21% of which show up once; around 0.03% is in the top ten. CD45RO/CCR7/CD25/CD127/CD95/CD27 staining was used to isolate CD4+ naive, central memory, regulatory and stem cell-like memory cells by sorting.

This clonotype was obtained from a woman in her thirties or forties with type 1 diabetes. This sequence joins TRBV6-1 and TRBJ2-7; TRBD2 might be the D (5 bases). The sample was naive CD4+ T cells from blood. The DNA for the CDR3 is TGTGCCAGCAGTGAAGATCGGGGTTCCTACGAGCAGTACTTC. It encodes CASSEDRGSYEQYF.